Reported below is one TCR beta chain. These data originate in a study of blood T cell repertoires in COVID-19. The CDR3 extends over 16 amino acids. V was clipped by 0 bases and J by 4 bases; unmatched bases: 6. Germline CDR1 reads LGHDT; CDR2 reads YNNKEL (reference sequence). Using immunoSEQ multiplex PCR, the repertoire was profiled, and TCRdb retains in-frame clones only, with some absent. The table lists some 280,000 clones, 89% of them singletons. The chain uses TRBV3-1 (or the pseudogene TRBV3-2) and TRBJ2-7; 10 nucleotides agree with TRBD2. Sequencing was performed on peripheral blood. This TCR was sampled from a woman aged 60-75 years with acute or convalescent COVID-19. CDR3 nucleotides: TGTGCCAGCAGCCAAGACCCTAGCGGGAGAGGGTACGAGCAGTACTTC. Translated: CASSQDPSGRGYEQYF.